This T cell receptor beta chain was captured by sequencing in a study of patients and donors after allogeneic stem cell transplantation. One entry per CDR3 protein results from TCRdb running MiXCR on the RT-PCR reads. The table shows roughly 880,000 distinct CDR3 sequences, with roughly 18% occurring only once. Germline assignment: CDR1 MNHNS and CDR2 SASEGT. Trimming cost V 7 bases and J 6 bases, with 13 bases left between them. The CDR3 is 13 residues long. This clonotype was found once. The chain uses TRBV6-1 and TRBJ2-1; D not resolved. Material: blood, either unsorted or a sorted T cell fraction (not recorded which). The clonotype originates from a human donor who was either an allogeneic HSCT recipient or a stem cell or donor lymphocyte infusion donor (not recorded which). It is not recorded whose cells these are; they may come from a transplant donor. The CDR3 DNA sequence: TGTGCCAGCAATTCGAAATCAACCAATGAGCAGTTCTTC. Translated, it gives CASNSKSTNEQFF.